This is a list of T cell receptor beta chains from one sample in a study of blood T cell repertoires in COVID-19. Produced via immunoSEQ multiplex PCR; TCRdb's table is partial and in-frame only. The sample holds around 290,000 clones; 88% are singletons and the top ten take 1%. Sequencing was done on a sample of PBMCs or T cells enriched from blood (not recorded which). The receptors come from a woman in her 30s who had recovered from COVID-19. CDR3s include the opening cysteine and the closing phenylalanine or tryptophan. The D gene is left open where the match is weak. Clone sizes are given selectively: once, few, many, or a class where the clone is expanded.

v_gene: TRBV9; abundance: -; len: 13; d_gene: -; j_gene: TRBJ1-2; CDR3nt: TGTGCCAGCAGCGTAGGAGGAGAGCATGGCTACACCTTC; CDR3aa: CASSVGGEHGYTF
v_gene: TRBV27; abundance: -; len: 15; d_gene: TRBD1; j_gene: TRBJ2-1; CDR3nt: TGTGCCAGCAGTTTTAGGACAGGGTCAATAAATGAGCAGTTCTTC; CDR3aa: CASSFRTGSINEQFF
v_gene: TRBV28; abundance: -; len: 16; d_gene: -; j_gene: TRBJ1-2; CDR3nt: TGTGCCAGCAGTATTCTTGCCGGGACAAAAAACTATGGCTACACCTTC; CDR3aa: CASSILAGTKNYGYTF
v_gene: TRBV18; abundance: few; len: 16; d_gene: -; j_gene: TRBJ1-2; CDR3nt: TGTGCCAGCTCACCAGCATCGAGGACTTCTAACTATGGCTACACCTTC; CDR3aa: CASSPASRTSNYGYTF
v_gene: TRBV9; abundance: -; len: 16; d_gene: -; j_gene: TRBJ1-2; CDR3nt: TGTGCCAGCAGCGCCCTCGGGAGAACCCTTCCCTATGGCTACACCTTC; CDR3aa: CASSALGRTLPYGYTF
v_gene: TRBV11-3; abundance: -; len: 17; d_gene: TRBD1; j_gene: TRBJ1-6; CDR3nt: TGTGCCAGCAGCCGCCGACAGGGAGCTATGAATAATTCACCCCTCCACTTT; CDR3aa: CASSRRQGAMNNSPLHF
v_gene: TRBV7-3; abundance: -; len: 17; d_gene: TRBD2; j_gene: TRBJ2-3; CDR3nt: TGTGCCAGCAGCTCGGGAGGACTAGCGGGAGGAGAAGATACGCAGTATTTT; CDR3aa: CASSSGGLAGGEDTQYF
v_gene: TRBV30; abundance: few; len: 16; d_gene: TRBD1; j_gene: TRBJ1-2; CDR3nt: TGTGCCTCGCCCCACACCACTGGGACAGGAAGGTATGGCTACACCTTC; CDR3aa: CASPHTTGTGRYGYTF
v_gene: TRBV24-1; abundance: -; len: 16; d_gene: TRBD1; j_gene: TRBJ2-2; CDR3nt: TGTGCCACCAGTGAGGCCGGGACAGGGGCCACCGGGGAGCTGTTTTTT; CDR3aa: CATSEAGTGATGELFF
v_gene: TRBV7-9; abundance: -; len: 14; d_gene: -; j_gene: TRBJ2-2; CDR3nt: TGTGCCAGCAGCTGGACAGTTGGTGCCGGGGAGCTGTTTTTT; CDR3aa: CASSWTVGAGELFF
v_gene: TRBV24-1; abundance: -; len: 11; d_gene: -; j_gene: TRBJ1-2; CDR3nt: TGTGCTCGACGGGAAGAATATGGCTACACCTTC; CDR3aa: CARREEYGYTF
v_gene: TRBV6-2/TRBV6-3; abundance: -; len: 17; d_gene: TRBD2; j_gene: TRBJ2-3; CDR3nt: TGTGCCAGCAGTTACTCGACTAGCCCCTGGTGGGCAGATACGCAGTATTTT; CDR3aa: CASSYSTSPWWADTQYF
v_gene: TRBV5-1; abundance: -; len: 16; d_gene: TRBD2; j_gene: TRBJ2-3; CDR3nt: TGCGCCAGCAGCTTGGCGGGGCGGGGGGCCACAGATACGCAGTATTTT; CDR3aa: CASSLAGRGATDTQYF
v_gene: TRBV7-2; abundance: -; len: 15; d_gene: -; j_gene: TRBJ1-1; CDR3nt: TGTGCCAGCAGCTTACTGACAGTTCTGAACACTGAAGCTTTCTTT; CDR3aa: CASSLLTVLNTEAFF
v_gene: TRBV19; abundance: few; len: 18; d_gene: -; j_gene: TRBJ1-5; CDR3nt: TGTGCCAGTAGTATAACCCTCCGGGGACTGAGAGGCAATCAGCCCCAGCATTTT; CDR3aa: CASSITLRGLRGNQPQHF
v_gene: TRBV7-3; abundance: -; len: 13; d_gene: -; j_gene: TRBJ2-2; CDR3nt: TGTGCCAGCAGCTCGCGGATTTCCGGGGAGCTGTTTTTT; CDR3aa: CASSSRISGELFF
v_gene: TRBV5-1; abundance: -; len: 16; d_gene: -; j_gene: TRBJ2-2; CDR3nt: TGCGCCAGCAGCTGGGTGGACACCGCGAACACCGGGGAGCTGTTTTTT; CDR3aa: CASSWVDTANTGELFF
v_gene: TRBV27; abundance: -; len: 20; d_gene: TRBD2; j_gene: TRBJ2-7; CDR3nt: TGTGCCAGCAGTTTATCGACCTCGTTAGGACTAGCGGGAGTGGTCCTCGAGCAGTACTTC; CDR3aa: CASSLSTSLGLAGVVLEQYF
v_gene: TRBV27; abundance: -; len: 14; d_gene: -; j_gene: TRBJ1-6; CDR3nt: TGTGCCAGCAGTCCCCGCAGGGTGGATTCACCCCTCCACTTT; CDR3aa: CASSPRRVDSPLHF
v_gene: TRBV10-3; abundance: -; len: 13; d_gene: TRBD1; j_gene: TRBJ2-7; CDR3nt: TGTGCCATCATGGTTGGACAGGGTTTAGAGCAGTACTTC; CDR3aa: CAIMVGQGLEQYF
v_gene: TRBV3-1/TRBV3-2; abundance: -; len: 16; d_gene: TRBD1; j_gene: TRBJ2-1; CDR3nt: TGTGCCAGCAGCCAAGTCCTAGGACAGGGGTACAATGAGCAGTTCTTC; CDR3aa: CASSQVLGQGYNEQFF
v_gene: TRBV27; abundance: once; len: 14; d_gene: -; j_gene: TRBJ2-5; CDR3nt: TGTGCCAGCAGTTTAAAGGGGCGTCGGGAGACCCAGTACTTC; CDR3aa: CASSLKGRRETQYF
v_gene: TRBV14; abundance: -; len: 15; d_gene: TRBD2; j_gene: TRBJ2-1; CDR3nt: TGTGCCAGCAGCCGCACTAGCGGTCGTTACAATGAGCAGTTCTTC; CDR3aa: CASSRTSGRYNEQFF
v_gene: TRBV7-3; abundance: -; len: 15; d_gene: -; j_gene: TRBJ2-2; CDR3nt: TGTGCCAGCAGCTTAGCGGGGCTCGGCACCGGGGAGCTGTTTTTT; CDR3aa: CASSLAGLGTGELFF
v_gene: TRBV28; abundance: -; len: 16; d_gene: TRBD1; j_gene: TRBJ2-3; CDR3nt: TGTGCCAGCAGTTCCGTCGACAGGGGCCCTTGGGATACGCAGTATTTT; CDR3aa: CASSSVDRGPWDTQYF
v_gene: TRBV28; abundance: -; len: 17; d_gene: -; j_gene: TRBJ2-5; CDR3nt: TGTGCCAGCAGACCAACCCCGGACACAGGGATCAGCGGGACCCAGTACTTC; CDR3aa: CASRPTPDTGISGTQYF
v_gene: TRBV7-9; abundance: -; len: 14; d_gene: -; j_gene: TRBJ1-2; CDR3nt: TGTGCCAGCAGCCCCTCGGGGGAGGGCTATGGCTACACCTTC; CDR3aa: CASSPSGEGYGYTF
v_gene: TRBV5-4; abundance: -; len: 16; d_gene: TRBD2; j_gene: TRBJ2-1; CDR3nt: TGTGCCAGCAGCACTCAGGGACTAGCGGGGAGGAATGAGCAGTTCTTC; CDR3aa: CASSTQGLAGRNEQFF
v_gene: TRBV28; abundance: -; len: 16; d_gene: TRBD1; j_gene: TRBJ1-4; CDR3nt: TGTGCCAGCAGTTCCCCCGCTTACAGGGGTGGTGAAAAACTGTTTTTT; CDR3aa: CASSSPAYRGGEKLFF
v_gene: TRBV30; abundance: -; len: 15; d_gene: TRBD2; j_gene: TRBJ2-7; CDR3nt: TGTGCCTGGTCACTAGCGGGGGCCGATACCTACGAGCAGTACTTC; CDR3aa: CAWSLAGADTYEQYF
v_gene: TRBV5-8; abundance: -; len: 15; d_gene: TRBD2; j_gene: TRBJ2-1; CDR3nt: TGTGCCAGCAGCTGGGAGGGGAGGGCCTACAATGAGCAGTTCTTC; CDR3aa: CASSWEGRAYNEQFF
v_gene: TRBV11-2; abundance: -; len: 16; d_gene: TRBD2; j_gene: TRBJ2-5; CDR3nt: TGTGCCAGCAGCTTAACTGTAGCGGGGGGTGAAGAGACCCAGTACTTC; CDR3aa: CASSLTVAGGEETQYF
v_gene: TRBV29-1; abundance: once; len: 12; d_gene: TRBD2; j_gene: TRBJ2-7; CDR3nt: TGCAGCTACGCGGGGGACTCCTACGAGCAGTACTTC; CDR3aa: CSYAGDSYEQYF
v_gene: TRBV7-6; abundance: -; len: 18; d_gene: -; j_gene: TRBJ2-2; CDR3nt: TGTGCCAGCAGCTTAGGAATGGCGGGGACGGAGAACACCGGGGAGCTGTTTTTT; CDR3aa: CASSLGMAGTENTGELFF
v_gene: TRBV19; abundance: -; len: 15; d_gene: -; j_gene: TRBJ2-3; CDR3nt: TGTGCCAGTAGTATCCGGGGGATGGGTACAGATACGCAGTATTTT; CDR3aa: CASSIRGMGTDTQYF
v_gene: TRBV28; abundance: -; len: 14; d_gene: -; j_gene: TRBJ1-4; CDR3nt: TGTGCCAGCAGTTTAATGGGAGGTAATGAAAAACTGTTTTTT; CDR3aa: CASSLMGGNEKLFF
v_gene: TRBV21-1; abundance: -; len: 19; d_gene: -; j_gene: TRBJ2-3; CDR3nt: TGTGCCAGCAGCAGGGGTGGTTCGGAGGACAGGGGGCGCAGAGATACGCAGTATTTT; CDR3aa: CASSRGGSEDRGRRDTQYF
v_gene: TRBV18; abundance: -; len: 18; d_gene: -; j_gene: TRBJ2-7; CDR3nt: TGTGCCAGCTCACCCCTGACAGGGTCAGCGGGAGACAACTACGAGCAGTACTTC; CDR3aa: CASSPLTGSAGDNYEQYF
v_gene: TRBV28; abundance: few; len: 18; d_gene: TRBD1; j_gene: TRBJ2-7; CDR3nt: TGTGCCAGCAGCCGAGGAGGACGGTCCGGGACAGGGTATTACGAGCAGTACTTC; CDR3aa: CASSRGGRSGTGYYEQYF
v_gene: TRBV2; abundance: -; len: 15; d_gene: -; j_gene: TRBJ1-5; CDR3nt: TGTGCCAGCAGTGAGAGTGGAGGGAACAATCAGCCCCAGCATTTT; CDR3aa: CASSESGGNNQPQHF
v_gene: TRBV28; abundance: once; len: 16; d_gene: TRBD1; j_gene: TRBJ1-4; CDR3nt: TGTGCCAGCAGTTCCAGAGGGACAGGGAGGAATGAAAAACTGTTTTTT; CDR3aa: CASSSRGTGRNEKLFF
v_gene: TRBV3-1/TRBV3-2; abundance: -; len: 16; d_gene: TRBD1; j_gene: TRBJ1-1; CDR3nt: TGTGCCAGCAGCCCTTGGACCGGGACAGGGAACACTGAAGCTTTCTTT; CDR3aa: CASSPWTGTGNTEAFF
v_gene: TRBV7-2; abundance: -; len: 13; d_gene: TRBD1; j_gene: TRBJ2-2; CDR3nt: TGTGCCAGCAGCATGACAGGGACCGGGGAGCTGTTTTTT; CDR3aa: CASSMTGTGELFF
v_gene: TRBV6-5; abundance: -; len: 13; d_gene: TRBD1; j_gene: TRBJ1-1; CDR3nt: TGTGCCAGCAGTCCAGACAGGGACACTGAAGCTTTCTTT; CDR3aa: CASSPDRDTEAFF
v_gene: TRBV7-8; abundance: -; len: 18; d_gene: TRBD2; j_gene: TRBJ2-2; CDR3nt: TGTGCCAGCAGCTTAGATCTAGCGGGAGGGCCCATTCCCGGGGAGCTGTTTTTT; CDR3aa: CASSLDLAGGPIPGELFF
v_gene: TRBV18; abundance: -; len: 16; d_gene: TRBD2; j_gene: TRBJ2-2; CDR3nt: TGTGCCAGCTCACCACAAACTAGCGGGAGGTCCGGGGAGCTGTTTTTT; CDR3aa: CASSPQTSGRSGELFF
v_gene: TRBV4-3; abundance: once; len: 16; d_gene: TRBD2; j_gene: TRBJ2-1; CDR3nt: TGCGCCAGCAGCCCTAGCGGGAATAGGGTGTACAATGAGCAGTTCTTC; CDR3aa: CASSPSGNRVYNEQFF
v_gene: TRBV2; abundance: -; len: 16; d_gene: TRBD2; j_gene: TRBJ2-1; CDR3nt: TGTGCCAGCAGTTTGACTAGCCGAGAAAGGTACAATGAGCAGTTCTTC; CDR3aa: CASSLTSRERYNEQFF
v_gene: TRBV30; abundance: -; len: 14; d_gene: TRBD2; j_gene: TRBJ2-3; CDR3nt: TGTGCCTGGCACGGGACTAGCGGCACAGATACGCAGTATTTT; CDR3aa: CAWHGTSGTDTQYF
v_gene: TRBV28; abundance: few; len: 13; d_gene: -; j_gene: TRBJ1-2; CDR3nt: TGTGCCAGCAGCCCCGGACAGACTCTTGGCTACACCTTC; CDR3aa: CASSPGQTLGYTF
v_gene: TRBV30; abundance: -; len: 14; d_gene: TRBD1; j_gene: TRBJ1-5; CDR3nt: TGTGCCTGGAGTCGGGGGACAGGGACTCAGCCCCAGCATTTT; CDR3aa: CAWSRGTGTQPQHF
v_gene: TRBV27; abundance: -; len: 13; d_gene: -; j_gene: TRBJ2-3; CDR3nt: TGTGCCAGCAGTTTAGGTTGGGCGGATACGCAGTATTTT; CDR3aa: CASSLGWADTQYF
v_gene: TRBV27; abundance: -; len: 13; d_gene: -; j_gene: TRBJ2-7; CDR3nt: TGTGCCAGCAGTTTAGACGGCCGGGGGGAGCAGTACTTC; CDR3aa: CASSLDGRGEQYF